The 30 T cell receptor beta chains below all came from one sample that was sequenced in a study of blood T cell repertoires in COVID-19. The table came from immunoSEQ multiplex PCR; TCRdb's copy has only in-frame clones and leaves some out. The sample gives 50,000 to 70,000 clones, just over 85% of which show up once; over 6% is in the top ten. The specimen was peripheral blood. These receptor sequences come from a man aged 45-65 years with active COVID-19.

On this clone: The junction differs from germline at one of its ends, possibly a read error. The chain is built from TRBV3-1 (or the pseudogene TRBV3-2) and TRBJ1-2; the match to TRBD1 covers 9 bases. Germline lookup yields CDR1 LGHDT and CDR2 YNNKEL (reference sequence). This CDR3 has 12 amino acids. The CDR3, as DNA: TGTGCCAGCAGCCACTCTACAGGGGGCGCGGACTTC. It codes for CASSHSTGGADF.

This clone was recorded only once. The chain has TRBV11-2 and TRBJ1-6; no definite D call. V lost 1 base and J lost 4, with 8 bases in between. Germline V lookup: CDR1 SGHAT, CDR2 FQNNGV. The CDR3 has 15 amino acids. CDR3 coding DNA: TGTGCCAGCAGCTTAGTTCGGGGATATAATTCACCCCTCCACTTT. It yields the protein CASSLVRGYNSPLHF.

The V call is TRBV5-1, the J call TRBJ2-5; 8 bases line up with TRBD2. V lost 0 bases and J lost 5; bases outside the gene matches: 9. There are 16 residues in the CDR3. Germline V lookup: CDR1 SGHRS, CDR2 YFSETQ. CDR3 residues: CASSLGFGRAGETQYF. CDR3 sequence (DNA): TGCGCCAGCAGCTTGGGCTTCGGGAGGGCCGGGGAGACCCAGTACTTC.

This chain links TRBV19 with TRBJ2-4; possible D gene TRBD2, 5 bases. The CDR3 runs 13 residues. V dropped 10 bases and J dropped 6 bases, with 16 bases sitting between them. CDR1 is LNHDA and CDR2 is SQIVND in the germline V gene (reference sequence). The CDR3 protein is CATAGVVGNIQYF. The CDR3, as DNA: TGTGCCACCGCCGGGGTAGTGGGAAACATTCAGTACTTC.

The gene calls are TRBV27 and TRBJ1-3, with D unresolved. This CDR3 comprises 16 residues. Per germline, CDR1 MNHEY and CDR2 SMNVEV (reference sequence). Trimming pared 4 bases from V and 0 bases from J, leaving 13 bases between. The CDR3 coding sequence is TGTGCCAGCAGTTCGCGTCCCCCATACTCTGGAAACACCATATATTTT. Encoded protein: CASSSRPPYSGNTIYF.

The rearrangement uses TRBV2 and TRBJ1-4; D remains ambiguous. V was pared by 0 bases and J by 8 bases, with 4 bases between. This CDR3 comprises 12 residues. The germline V gene has CDR1 SNHLY and CDR2 FYNNEI. In DNA, the CDR3 is TGTGCCAGCAGTGAAGCCTCGGAAAAACTGTTTTTT. The encoded protein is CASSEASEKLFF.

The CDR3 DNA reads TGTGCCAGCAGCTTACCAGGGCCCCAGCCCCAGCATTTT. This translates into CASSLPGPQPQHF. The chain recombines TRBV13 with TRBJ1-5; possible D gene TRBD1, 5 bases. CDR3 size: 13 residues. V was clipped by 2 bases and J by 7 bases, with 9 bases between them. Germline V gene lookup returns CDR1 PRHDT and CDR2 FYEKMQ (reference sequence).

The gene calls are TRBV5-4 and TRBJ2-5, with 7 positions matching TRBD1. Germline V gives CDR1 SGHNT, CDR2 YYREEE (reference sequence). The CDR3 has 14 amino acids. After removal of 0 bases from V and 5 bases from J, the junction contained 4 bases not matched to a gene. The CDR3: CASSLEDRRETQYF. In nucleotides, the CDR3 is TGTGCCAGCAGCTTGGAGGACAGGCGCGAGACCCAGTACTTC.

The chain couples TRBV5-6 to TRBJ2-3; 9 bases agree with TRBD1. In germline, CDR1 is SGHDT, CDR2 YYEEEE. V lost 4 bases to trimming and J lost 6 bases; unmatched junction nucleotides: 9. This CDR3 has 15 residues. The CDR3 sequence: CASSLGQGGMDTQYF. CDR3 coding DNA: TGTGCCAGCAGCCTGGGACAGGGTGGGATGGATACGCAGTATTTT.

The chain carries TRBV19 and TRBJ2-3; D not certain. With 6 bases removed from V and 6 bases from J, the gap between germline ends came to 13 bases. The CDR3 is made up of 13 amino acids. Germline V gene sequence: CDR1 LNHDA, CDR2 SQIVND (reference sequence). The CDR3 sequence: CASSAGFRDTQYF. CDR3 bases: TGTGCCAGTAGCGCTGGCTTCAGGGATACGCAGTATTTT.

This chain uses TRBV5-1 with TRBJ2-5; tentative D call: TRBD2 (6 bases). Germline assignment: CDR1 SGHRS and CDR2 YFSETQ. Between the trimmed V and J ends, which lost 0 bases and 2 bases, there was a span of 14 bases. This CDR3 comprises 16 residues. The DNA of the CDR3 is TGCGCCAGCAGCTTGGGGGGACTCCAGCCGCAAGAGACCCAGTACTTC. This codes for CASSLGGLQPQETQYF.

V is TRBV6-5 and J is TRBJ1-2, with 9 bases lining up with TRBD1. The length of the CDR3 is 15 residues. Germline CDR1 reads MNHEY; CDR2 reads SVGAGI. Unmatched junction bases numbered 8, after V lost 5 bases and J lost 4 bases. The CDR3: CASSRTGATTYGYTF. In DNA form, the CDR3 reads TGTGCCAGCAGTAGGACAGGGGCGACGACCTATGGCTACACCTTC.

The chain combines TRBV11-3 with TRBJ2-5, with D perhaps TRBD2 (5 bases). Looked up from germline, CDR1 is SGHNT and CDR2 is YENEEA. This CDR3 is built from 14 residues. V was trimmed by 2 bases and J by 5 bases, leaving 12 bases between them. As DNA, the CDR3 is TGTGCCAGCAGCTTATTCCTCGGAGGCGAGACCCAGTACTTC. It encodes CASSLFLGGETQYF.

The chain combines TRBV3-1 (or the pseudogene TRBV3-2) with TRBJ2-7; 7 positions agree with TRBD2. CDR1 and CDR2 from the germline V gene are LGHDT and YNNKEL (reference sequence). The CDR3 has 14 residues. Trimming cost V 2 bases and J 6 bases; bases outside gene matches: 7. The CDR3 DNA is TGTGCCAGCAGCCAAACCTCAGCGGGAAGCGAGCAGTACGTC. Encoded protein: CASSQTSAGSEQYV.

V gene TRBV14 combines with J gene TRBJ1-1, with TRBD1 matching over 7 bases. This CDR3 comprises 14 residues. Germline trimming cut 5 bases from V and 1 base from J; bases unmatched to any gene: 4. CDR1 is SGHDN, CDR2 FVKESK, per germline. CDR3 nucleotides: TGTGCCAGCAGCTGGAGACAGGGGAACACTGAAGCTTTCTTT. It codes for CASSWRQGNTEAFF.

The chain couples TRBV7-9 to TRBJ1-2, with a weak D call TRBD1 (6 bases). Trimming removed 1 base at V and 6 bases at J, with 12 bases between. This CDR3 region has 14 residues. Germline lookup yields CDR1 SEHNR and CDR2 FQNEAQ (reference sequence). In DNA form, the CDR3 reads TGTGCCAGCAGCTTAGGGGACAAGGGGCATGGCTACACCTTC. Translated: CASSLGDKGHGYTF.

The rearrangement uses TRBV3-1 (or the pseudogene TRBV3-2) and TRBJ2-5; 8 nucleotides match TRBD2. The CDR3 contains 13 residues. Germline lookup yields CDR1 LGHDT and CDR2 YNNKEL (reference sequence). The V gene end was trimmed by 3 bases and the J gene end by 6 bases; junction bases not matched to a gene: 3. In DNA form, the CDR3 reads TGTGCCAGCAGCCATAGCGGGGATAAGACCCAGTACTTC. Its protein is CASSHSGDKTQYF.

The rearrangement links TRBV3-1 (or the pseudogene TRBV3-2) to TRBJ1-2; no clear D. CDR3 length: 14 amino acids. Germline lookup yields CDR1 LGHDT and CDR2 YNNKEL (reference sequence). The V and J ends lost 1 base and 1 base respectively, with 7 bases between them. The CDR3 reads CASSQAGLNYGYTF. The CDR3 bases are TGTGCCAGCAGCCAAGCAGGCCTTAACTATGGCTACACCTTC.

The chain has TRBV6-5 and TRBJ2-7; D might be TRBD2 (5 bases). This CDR3 comprises 15 residues. V was pared by 5 bases and J by 0 bases, with 14 bases between. Germline V gene lookup returns CDR1 MNHEY and CDR2 SVGAGI. The CDR3 coding sequence is TGTGCCAGCAGTCCCCGGGGTTCAAGCTCCTACGAGCAGTACGTC. This encodes CASSPRGSSSYEQYV.

This chain connects TRBV19 to TRBJ1-1; 9 nucleotides align to TRBD1. Germline CDR1 reads LNHDA; CDR2 reads SQIVND (reference sequence). The CDR3 totals 15 residues. Unmatched junction bases numbered 5, after V lost 6 bases and J lost 0 bases. Here the CDR3 DNA reads TGTGCCAGTAGACGGACAGGGGCCATGAACACTGAAGCTTTCTTT. As protein: CASRRTGAMNTEAFF. The full variable domain, rest sourced from reference TRBV19 and TRBJ1-1, is DGGITQSPKYLFRKEGQNVTLSCEQNLNHDAMYWYRQDPGQGLRLIYYSQIVNDFQKGDIAEGYSVSREKKESFPLTVTSAQKNPTAFYLCASRRTGAMNTEAFFGQGTRLTVV.

The J gene is TRBJ1-2, the V gene TRBV7-8; a possible D gene is TRBD1 (6 bases). The CDR3 is 14 amino acids. Trimming removed 2 bases at V and 0 bases at J, with 7 bases between. CDR1 is SGHVS and CDR2 is FQNEAQ in the germline V gene. The CDR3 loop is CASSLQGTNYGYTF. The CDR3 region has the DNA TGTGCCAGCAGCTTACAGGGGACTAACTATGGCTACACCTTC.

The V and J genes are TRBV7-6 and TRBJ1-2; 11 positions agree with TRBD1. With 4 bases clipped from V and 3 bases from J, the junction kept 4 bases outside the gene matches. Looked up from germline, CDR1 is SGHVS and CDR2 is FNYEAQ. CDR3 size: 15 residues. The CDR3 nucleotides read TGTGCCAGCAGCTCCGGACAGGGGGCGGACTATGGCTACACCTTC. As protein: CASSSGQGADYGYTF.

The chain is built from TRBV3-1 (or the pseudogene TRBV3-2) and TRBJ2-2; 8 nucleotides match TRBD1. Germline V lookup: CDR1 LGHDT, CDR2 YNNKEL (reference sequence). With V trimmed by 2 bases and J by 2 bases, 4 bases remained unmatched. The CDR3 spans 16 residues. The CDR3 nucleotides read TGTGCCAGCAGCCAACACAGGGGGATAAACACCGGGGAGCTGTTTTTT. Translating it yields CASSQHRGINTGELFF.

CDR3 coding DNA: TGTGCCAGCAGGATTAGCGGGAGGGGAGTAGATACGCAGTATTTT. This gives the protein CASRISGRGVDTQYF. The chain links TRBV6-5 to TRBJ2-3, with TRBD2 matching 11 bases. Germline V gene data show CDR1 as MNHEY and CDR2 as SVGAGI. V was pared by 6 bases and J by 5 bases, with 7 bases of the junction left unmatched. The CDR3 is 15 amino acids.

This sequence joins TRBV24-1 and TRBJ1-1; possibly TRBD1 for D (5 bases). The length of the CDR3 is 15 residues. Per the germline V gene, CDR1 is KGHDR and CDR2 is SFDVKD. V was trimmed by 5 bases and J by 5 bases, leaving 17 bases between them. The CDR3 here is CATSARGSLATEAFF. DNA for the CDR3: TGTGCCACCAGTGCTCGGGGGTCCCTGGCGACTGAAGCTTTCTTT.

The genes are TRBV19 and TRBJ1-1, with 7 nucleotides matching TRBD1. The ends lost 3 bases at V and 1 base at J; junction bases unmatched: 5. Germline V gives CDR1 LNHDA, CDR2 SQIVND (reference sequence). CDR3 length: 15 residues. The CDR3 DNA follows: TGTGCCAGTAGTATCCGACAGGGAACGAACACTGAAGCTTTCTTT. It codes for CASSIRQGTNTEAFF.

V and J are TRBV5-4 and TRBJ2-5, with TRBD2 identical over 10 bases. CDR1 and CDR2 from the germline V gene are SGHNT and YYREEE (reference sequence). The V and J ends lost 0 bases and 1 base, in that order; junction bases with no gene match: 9. The CDR3 runs to 18 residues. The CDR3 nucleotides read TGTGCCAGCAGCTTGGTTGTACTAGCGGGACGTCTCCAAGAGACCCAGTACTTC. The encoded protein is CASSLVVLAGRLQETQYF.

The V gene is TRBV7-9, the J gene TRBJ1-2, with D unresolved. CDR3 length: 14 residues. Between the trimmed V and J ends, which lost 1 base and 8 bases, there was a span of 14 bases. Germline lookup yields CDR1 SEHNR and CDR2 FQNEAQ (reference sequence). The CDR3 bases are TGTGCCAGCAGCTTAGATTCCAGGTCGGGGGGCTACACCTTC. This translates into CASSLDSRSGGYTF.

This chain connects TRBV5-1 to TRBJ1-3, with 8 positions matching TRBD1. The V gene end was trimmed by 5 bases and the J gene end by 2 bases; junction bases not matched to a gene: 3. The CDR3 has 14 residues. Germline V gene lookup returns CDR1 SGHRS and CDR2 YFSETQ. CDR3 bases: TGCGCCAGCAGAGAGACAGGGGCTGGAAACACCATATATTTT. It yields the protein CASRETGAGNTIYF.

The V call is TRBV14, the J call TRBJ2-7; 7 positions match TRBD2. Germline V CDR1 and CDR2: SGHDN, FVKESK. V was pared by 3 bases and J by 3 bases, with 5 bases of the junction left unmatched. The CDR3 spans 14 residues. In DNA form, the CDR3 reads TGTGCCAGCAGCCAGATCGGCGGGGGCTACGAGCAGTACTTC. Translating gives CASSQIGGGYEQYF.